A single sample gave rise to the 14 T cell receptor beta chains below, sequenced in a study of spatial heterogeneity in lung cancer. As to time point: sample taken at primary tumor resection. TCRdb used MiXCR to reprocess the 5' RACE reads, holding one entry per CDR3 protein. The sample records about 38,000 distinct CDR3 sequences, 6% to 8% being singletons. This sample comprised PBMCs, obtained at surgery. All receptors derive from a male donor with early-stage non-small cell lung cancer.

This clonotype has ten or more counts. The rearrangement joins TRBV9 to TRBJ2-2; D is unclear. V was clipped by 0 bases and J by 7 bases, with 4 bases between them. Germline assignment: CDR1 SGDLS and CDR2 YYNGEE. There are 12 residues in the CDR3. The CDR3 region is CASSVENGELFF. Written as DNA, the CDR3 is TGTGCCAGCAGCGTAGAGAACGGGGAGCTGTTTTTT. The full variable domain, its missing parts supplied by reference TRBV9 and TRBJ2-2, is DSGVTQTPKHLITATGQRVTLRCSPRSGDLSVYWYQQSLDQGLQFLIQYYNGEERAKGNILERFSAQQFPDLHSELNLSSLELGDSALYFCASSVENGELFFGEGSRLTVL.

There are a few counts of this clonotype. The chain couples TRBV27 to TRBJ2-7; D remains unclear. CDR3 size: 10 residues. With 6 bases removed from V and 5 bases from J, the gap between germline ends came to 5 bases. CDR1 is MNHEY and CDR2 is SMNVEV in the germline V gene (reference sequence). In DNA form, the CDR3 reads TGTGCCAGCAGAGCCCACGAGCAGTACGTC. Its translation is CASRAHEQYV.

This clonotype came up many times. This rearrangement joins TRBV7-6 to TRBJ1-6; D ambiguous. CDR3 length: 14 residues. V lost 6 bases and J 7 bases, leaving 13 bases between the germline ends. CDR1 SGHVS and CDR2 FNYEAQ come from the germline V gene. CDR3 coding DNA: TGTGCCAGCAGTTGGGCCGGAGCGAATTCACCCCTCCACTTT. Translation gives CASSWAGANSPLHF.

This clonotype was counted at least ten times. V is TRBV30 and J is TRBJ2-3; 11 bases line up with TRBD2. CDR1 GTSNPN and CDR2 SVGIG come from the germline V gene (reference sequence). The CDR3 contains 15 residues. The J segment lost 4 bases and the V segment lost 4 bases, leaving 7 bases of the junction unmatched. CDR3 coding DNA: TGTGCCTGGACCCCGCTAGCGGGGGGCCCAGATACGCAGTATTTT. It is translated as CAWTPLAGGPDTQYF.

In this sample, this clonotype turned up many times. CDR3 in amino acids: CASSVRGREGEQFF. DNA for the CDR3: TGTGCCAGCAGCGTACGGGGACGGGAGGGTGAGCAGTTCTTC. This sequence joins TRBV9 and TRBJ2-1, with 8 positions matching TRBD2. With V trimmed by 1 base and J by 9 bases, 6 bases remained unmatched. The CDR3 totals 14 residues. Germline-derived CDR1 and CDR2 are SGDLS and YYNGEE.

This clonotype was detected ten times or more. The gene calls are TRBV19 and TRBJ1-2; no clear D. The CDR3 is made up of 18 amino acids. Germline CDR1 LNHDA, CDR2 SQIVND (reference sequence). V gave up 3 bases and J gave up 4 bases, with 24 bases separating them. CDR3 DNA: TGTGCCAGTAGTATTGGACTCCCGGGTCCCAATACAGTCTATGGCTACACCTTC. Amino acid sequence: CASSIGLPGPNTVYGYTF.

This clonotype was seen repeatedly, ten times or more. The CDR3 sequence is CASSVTSGVQETQYF. For the CDR3, the DNA is TGTGCCAGCAGCGTTACTAGCGGGGTACAAGAGACCCAGTACTTC. The V call is TRBV9, the J call TRBJ2-5; 10 nucleotides align to TRBD2. The ends lost 2 bases at V and 2 bases at J; junction bases unmatched: 3. The CDR3 has 15 amino acids. Germline loops: CDR1 SGDLS, CDR2 YYNGEE. The whole variable domain, remainder taken from reference TRBV9 and TRBJ2-5, is DSGVTQTPKHLITATGQRVTLRCSPRSGDLSVYWYQQSLDQGLQFLIQYYNGEERAKGNILERFSAQQFPDLHSELNLSSLELGDSALYFCASSVTSGVQETQYFGPGTRLLVL.

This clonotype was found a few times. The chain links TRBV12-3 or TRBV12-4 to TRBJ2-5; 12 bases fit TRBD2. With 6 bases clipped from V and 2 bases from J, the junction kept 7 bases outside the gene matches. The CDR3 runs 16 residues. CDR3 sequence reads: CASRRLAGARQETQYF. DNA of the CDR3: TGTGCCAGCAGGAGACTAGCGGGAGCCCGACAAGAGACCCAGTACTTC.

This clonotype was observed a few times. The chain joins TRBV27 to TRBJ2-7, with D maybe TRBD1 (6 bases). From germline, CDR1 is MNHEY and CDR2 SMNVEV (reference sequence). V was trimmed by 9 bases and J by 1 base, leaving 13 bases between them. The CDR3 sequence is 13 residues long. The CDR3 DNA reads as TGTGCCAGTATGATACAGGGTTCCTACGAGCAGTACTTC. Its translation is CASMIQGSYEQYF.

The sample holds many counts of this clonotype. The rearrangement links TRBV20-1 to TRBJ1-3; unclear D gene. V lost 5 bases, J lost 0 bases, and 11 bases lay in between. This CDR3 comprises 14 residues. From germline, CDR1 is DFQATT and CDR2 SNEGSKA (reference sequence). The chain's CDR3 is CSALAGSSGNTIYF. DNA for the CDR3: TGCAGTGCTCTGGCGGGAAGCTCTGGAAACACCATATATTTT.

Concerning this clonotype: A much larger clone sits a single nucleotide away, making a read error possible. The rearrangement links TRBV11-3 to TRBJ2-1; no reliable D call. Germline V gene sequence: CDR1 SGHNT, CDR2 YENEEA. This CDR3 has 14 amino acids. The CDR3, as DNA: TGTGCCGGCAGCTTAGGCCTTTCCTACAATGAGCAGTTCTTC. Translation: CAGSLGLSYNEQFF.

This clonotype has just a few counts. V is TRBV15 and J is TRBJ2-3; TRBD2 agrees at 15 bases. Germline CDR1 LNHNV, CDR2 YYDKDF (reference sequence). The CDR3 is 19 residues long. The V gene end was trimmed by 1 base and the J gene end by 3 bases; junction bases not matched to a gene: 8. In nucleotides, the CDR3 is TGTGCCACCAGCAGAGGAAGGGGACTAGCGGGAGGAGGGACAGATACGCAGTATTTT. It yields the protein CATSRGRGLAGGGTDTQYF.

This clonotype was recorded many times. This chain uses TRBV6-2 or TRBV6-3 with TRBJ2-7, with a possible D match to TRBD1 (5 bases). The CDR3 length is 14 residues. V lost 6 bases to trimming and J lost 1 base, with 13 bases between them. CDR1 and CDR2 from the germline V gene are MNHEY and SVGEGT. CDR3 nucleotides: TGTGCCAGCAGGCCACCCGACAGTTCCTACGAGCAGTACGTC. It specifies CASRPPDSSYEQYV.

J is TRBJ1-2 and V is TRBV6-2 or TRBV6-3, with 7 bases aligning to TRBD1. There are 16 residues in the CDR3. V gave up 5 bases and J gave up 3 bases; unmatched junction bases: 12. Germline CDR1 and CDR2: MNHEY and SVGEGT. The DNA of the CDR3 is TGTGCCAGCAGTCCGGACCAGACAGGGTATGACTATGGCTACACCTTC. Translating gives CASSPDQTGYDYGYTF.